This TCR beta chain emerged from a study of cytomegalovirus exposure and HLA in healthy donors (dated 2017 in TCRdb). Looking at the study overall: An earlier analysis of a few hundred of the donors reported around 280 Gb of sequence data and 90 million to 120 million unique TCR beta sequences obtained from some 200 million T cells. Roughly 300 gigabases of sequencing data and approximately 84 million unique TCR sequences were included in an early release covering about 620 HLA-typed donors. Among the roughly 400 genotyped donors, around 81% belonged to the genetic ancestry cluster associated with self-reported Caucasian donors. The study aimed to test whether cataloging public T cell receptors could reveal signatures of past pathogen exposure. The study profiled the T cell repertoires of 550 to 700 subjects by immunosequencing and related them to cytomegalovirus serostatus. In addition to the first cohort of around 670 subjects, a separate validation cohort of around 110 different subjects was used. To predict cytomegalovirus infection status, the study combined high-throughput TCR immunosequencing, statistical association of individual TCRs with disease status, and machine learning. To study patterns of TCR occurrence, a later analysis re-analyzed previously published TCR beta repertoires from several hundred donors and added high-resolution HLA genotyping. In the later analysis, no new phenotypic data were used to find candidate immune exposures; instead, reliance was placed on TCR beta sequences and their occurrence across donors. An earlier analysis of roughly 600 of the donors used high-throughput TCR beta sequencing to judge whether each TCR beta V gene segment behaved as functional or pseudogenic. Donor age, sex, ethnicity and CMV serostatus were compiled alongside the repertoire data. A later genetic analysis used genome-wide SNP genotypes for about 55% of the 666 donors, treating that subset as a discovery cohort. All discovery cohort repertoires had been generated using a single sequencing platform. Both class I and class II loci were covered by HLA typing, at four-digit resolution. Typing coverage differed by locus: A, B, C, DRB1 and DQB1 were typed in roughly 620-640 donors, DQA1 in about 510, DPA1 in some 610, and DPB1 in about 450. Because of strong linkage in the cohort, 4 to 6 DR-DQ haplotypes were treated as single units for association and clustering. Among about 400 genotyped donors of the cohort, an average of around 240,000 unique TCR beta nucleotide sequences was sequenced per donor, of which about 20% were non-productive. Here is what the overall study found, with its caveats: A further reported finding was that TCR beta sequences accurately predicted the HLA-A and HLA-B alleles for most subjects in the first cohort. Most CMV-associated TCR beta chains appeared to be HLA-restricted in a later analysis, and the HLA associations seemed to be driven largely by CMV exposure. In a later analysis, TCR association rates were found to vary across HLA loci, with the most associated TCRs seen for DRB1 alleles and the fewest for HLA-C alleles. In a later analysis, HLA-associated TCR beta chains were found to be more clonally expanded and to have lower generation probabilities than equally common non-associated chains. In vitro tests confirmed that a few of the cytomegalovirus-associated TCR beta chains recognize cytomegalovirus antigens. A group of highly shared sequence variants was considered likely to be a technical artifact of the sequencing pipeline. Strong co-occurrence of HLA alleles, especially DR and DQ, made assigning TCR associations to individual alleles difficult. The cohort was sequenced for TCR beta chains only, and without alpha or paired-chain data the features that could be detected were limited. According to a later analysis, parvovirus B19, influenza, CMV and Epstein-Barr virus appeared linked to several top co-occurrence clusters. The classifier was reported to diagnose cytomegalovirus status with high specificity and sensitivity in both the original cohort and the validation cohort. Because HLA typing was unavailable for some donors at each locus, only the typed subset was used in association tests. Roughly uniform sequencing depth across donors was assumed in presence/absence analyses, although this assumption may not hold. Some IMGT-functional V segments, including TRBV6-2 and TRBV6-3, could not be told apart with the 87-base-pair reads, so those segments were excluded. The study listed 150 to 200 TCR beta chains as associated with cytomegalovirus. In an earlier analysis of a few hundred of the donors, most TCR beta V segments were observed in productive rearrangements about 87% or about 30% of the time, broadly matching IMGT annotations. The authors suggested that the approach could potentially be generalized to other disease states and immunological phenotypes. Linkage disequilibrium might explain the correlated functional status among segregating V segments, but an unknown experimental factor could not be excluded. Immune exposure information for the cohort was limited to CMV serostatus. In a later genetic analysis, fewer N-insertions in productive TCRs were reported among donors in an Asian-associated ancestry cluster than the approximately 710-donor mean. The earlier analysis of 450 to 700 of the donors excluded some 15 rarely observed V segments, including chromosome 9 orphons, because counts were too low. An association between a missense DCLRE1C variant and V-gene and J-gene trimming of TCR beta chains was found in a later genetic analysis and replicated in an independent cohort. A later analysis associated 17,000 or so TCR beta sequences with specific HLA alleles at a false discovery rate of 0.05. Across donors, most TCR sequences were observed very rarely, whereas some public TCRs were present in many individuals.

The cohort comprised fewer than 700 healthy bone marrow donors. All cohort members were sampled while nominally healthy, although unrecorded immune exposures were likely present. The donor was CMV seronegative and was included in the group of 352 seronegative cohort members. A peripheral blood sample was provided by each donor, and peripheral blood mononuclear cells were used for TCR beta sequencing. The Qiagen DNeasy Blood Extraction Kit was used to extract genomic DNA from the blood cell samples. The library relied on the immunoSEQ multiplex PCR assay. For the multiplex PCR, a mixture combining 60 forward primers for TCR Vbeta segments and 13 reverse primers for TCR Jbeta segments was used. The CDR3 region of rearranged TCR beta genes was amplified from genomic DNA by a multiplex PCR assay. On the Illumina HiSeq System, the amplified TCR beta libraries were sequenced as 87-base-pair reads. As for how the authors treated the data: In a later analysis, approximately 74 million unique TCR beta chains were counted across the roughly 700 repertoires, and approximately 11 million of these chains were shared by at least two donors. To remove PCR and sequencing errors, raw reads were error-corrected and collapsed into unique sequences using a nearest-neighbor algorithm that merged closely related sequences. CDR3 sequences were aligned to IMGT reference sequences to assign V, D and J gene segments. For a sequence to be retained, a match of at least six nucleotides to both a V gene segment and a J gene segment was required. A rearrangement was called productive if the CDR3 had no stop codons and remained in frame with V and J, and every other rearrangement was called non-productive. Following IMGT convention, CDR3 was defined as the stretch from the second conserved V-encoded cysteine up to the conserved J-encoded phenylalanine. The earlier analysis of 550 to 650 of the donors excluded any sequence lacking an unambiguous match to a single V gene segment. An earlier analysis of 587 of the donors called V segments functional above 56.7% productive rearrangements and segregating when the between-donor standard deviation exceeded 5%. To diagnose cytomegalovirus status from the catalog of TCR beta chain sequences, a statistical classification framework was built. In a later analysis, TCR nucleotide sequences were compared against IMGT/GENE-DB human TR gene sequences so that V and J genes could be assigned. A later analysis assigned CDR3 sequences and most-parsimonious VDJ recombination scenarios with the TCRdist pipeline. A later analysis defined each TCR beta chain by its CDR3 amino acid sequence plus V-gene family, and excluded reads lacking a unique V-gene family. To address suspected cross-contamination and a sequencing artifact, a later analysis removed approximately 590 highly shared, low-generation-probability nucleotide sequences. In a later analysis, a clonal expansion index was calculated for each public chain from normalized within-repertoire ranks of inferred template counts. In a later analysis, generation probabilities were computed with a VDJ recombination model fitted to out-of-frame rearrangements, and the resulting probabilities were checked against IGoR. A later analysis scored TCR-TCR, TCR-HLA and TCR-CMV co-occurrence with hypergeometric tests, applying a repertoire-size bias correction to TCR pairs. In a later analysis, false discovery rates were estimated by permuting HLA or CMV assignments 20 times. A later analysis grouped co-occurring TCRs with DBSCAN, adding TCRdist sequence similarity when clustering within HLA-allele-positive subsets. For co-occurrence clustering, repertoires with fewer than 30,000 or more than 120,000 public chains were excluded, along with 4 to 6 repertoires with anomalous nucleotide sharing. TCRdb carries this immuneACCESS record with in-frame sequences only. Its versions omit some clonotypes, under half of them owing to an unresolved V gene in the studies checked, with the rest unexplained. That table is the source of V, J and clone size, and D and trimming were worked out from the DNA. The sample records over 150,000 clones, 65% to 85% of which are singletons. The top ten clonotypes cover 1.6% of the sample.

For CDR1 and CDR2, the germline V gene lists MGHDK and SYGVNS. Spanning cysteine to phenylalanine, the CDR3 consists of 14 amino acids. The retained sequence is limited to the CDR3, 42 bases, with the frame set at the first base. V loses 5 bases at its end and J loses 7 bases; junction bases beyond the gene matches: 1. In regard to this clone: Its recognized antigen is unknown. No base quality information exists; no much larger clone differs at one position.

The chain uses TRBV25-1 and TRBJ1-6; 11 bases in the junction line up with TRBD1. The sequenced material came from PBMCs. The sequence was obtained from a woman aged 18-29 years in good health and CMV-seronegative. The CDR3 in this case is CASSRTGGNSPLHF. The DNA sequence is TGTGCCAGCAGTAGGACAGGGGGCAATTCACCCCTCCACTTT.